The 8 T cell receptor beta chains in this list originate from one sample, sequenced in a study of human T cells and chemical hapten exposure. The time point was: patch test 3, about 24 weeks after DPC sensitization. Noted treatment: therapeutic diphenylcyclopropenone sensitization with weekly scalp DPC. MiXCR was run by TCRdb on the RACE reads, yielding one entry per CDR3 protein. The repertoire holds just over 70,000 distinct CDR3 sequences, with over 8.5% as singletons. The sample consisted of whole blood, taken in connection with sensitization to the hapten diphenylcyclopropenone (DPC). These TCRs come from a woman in her forties or fifties with alopecia areata. Some clones in this sample may be carry-over from other donors' samples.

The chain couples TRBV6-2 or TRBV6-3 to TRBJ1-6, with D unresolved. The germline V gene has CDR1 MNHEY and CDR2 SVGEGT. V was trimmed by 2 bases and J by 9 bases, leaving 2 bases between them. The CDR3 sequence is 11 residues long. As DNA, the CDR3 is TGTGCCAGCAGTTACGGTTCACCCCTCCACTTT. Protein product: CASSYGSPLHF.

V gene TRBV28 combines with J gene TRBJ2-7; 8 positions agree with TRBD1. With 6 bases clipped from V and 6 bases from J, the junction kept 4 bases outside the gene matches. The CDR3 consists of 12 residues. Germline lookup yields CDR1 MDHEN and CDR2 SYDVKM. DNA for the CDR3: TGTGCCAGCAGGGACAGGGTTTTCGAGCAGTACTTC. Amino acid sequence: CASRDRVFEQYF.

This clonotype was recorded at least ten times. V gene TRBV5-1 combines with J gene TRBJ2-5; D not resolved. The V gene lost 1 base and the J gene lost 6 bases, with 10 bases spanning the gap. The CDR3 loop spans 13 amino acids. Germline CDR1 SGHRS, CDR2 YFSETQ. The CDR3 spells CASSLQYRQTQYF. The DNA of the CDR3 is TGCGCCAGCAGCTTGCAGTATCGGCAGACCCAGTACTTC. The entire variable domain, with the rest obtained from reference TRBV5-1 and TRBJ2-5, is as follows: KAGVTQTPRYLIKTRGQQVTLSCSPISGHRSVSWYQQTPGQGLQFLFEYFSETQRNKGNFPGRFSGRQFSNSRSEMNVSTLELGDSALYLCASSLQYRQTQYFGPGTRLLVL.

J is TRBJ2-3 and V is TRBV5-1; tentative D call: TRBD2 (5 bases). Germline values: CDR1 SGHRS, CDR2 YFSETQ. The CDR3 is made up of 14 amino acids. The V gene lost 5 bases and the J gene lost 0 bases, with 10 bases spanning the gap. For the CDR3, the DNA is TGCGCCAGCAGGGACTCGTCTAGCACAGATACGCAGTATTTT. Translated: CASRDSSSTDTQYF.

This clonotype has a single count. This chain links TRBV3-1 with TRBJ2-7; D gene ambiguous. V was cut by 2 bases and J by 5 bases, with 4 bases left in between. CDR1 is LGHDT and CDR2 is YNNKEL in the germline V gene (reference sequence). This CDR3 is 11 amino acids long. The CDR3 loop is CASSQLNEQYF. In DNA, the CDR3 is TGTGCCAGCAGCCAACTAAACGAGCAGTACTTC.

This rearrangement joins TRBV11-2 to TRBJ2-7, with 7 bases aligning to TRBD2. Germline CDR1 is SGHAT and CDR2 is FQNNGV. V lost 5 bases, J lost 4 bases, and 14 bases stayed unmatched. This CDR3 is built from 16 residues. In DNA form, the CDR3 reads TGTGCCAGCAGCCCTCCTCTCGGACTAGTATTTTACGAGCAGTACTTC. The encoded protein is CASSPPLGLVFYEQYF. Full variable domain (outside the CDR3, taken from reference TRBV11-2 and TRBJ2-7): EAGVAQSPRYKIIEKRQSVAFWCNPISGHATLYWYQQILGQGPKLLIQFQNNGVVDDSQLPKDRFSAERLKGVDSTLKIQPAKLEDSAVYLCASSPPLGLVFYEQYFGPGTRLTVT.

J is TRBJ1-5 and V is TRBV6-2 or TRBV6-3; no firm D call. CDR3 length: 15 residues. CDR1 and CDR2 (germline): MNHEY, SVGEGT. Trimming cost V 4 bases and J 2 bases, with 12 bases left between them. This CDR3 reads CASSSRTRGNQPQHF. CDR3 nucleotide sequence: TGTGCCAGCAGTTCCCGGACTAGGGGCAATCAGCCCCAGCATTTT.

V and J are TRBV18 and TRBJ2-7; tentative D call: TRBD2 (5 bases). The V end was cut by 6 bases, the J end by 0 bases, with 21 bases between. Germline V gives CDR1 KGHSH, CDR2 LQKENI. This CDR3 comprises 17 residues. Here the CDR3 reads CASSPSLTVGVSYEQYF. The CDR3 region has the DNA TGTGCCAGCTCTCCATCTCTGACGGTCGGGGTCTCCTACGAGCAGTACTTC.